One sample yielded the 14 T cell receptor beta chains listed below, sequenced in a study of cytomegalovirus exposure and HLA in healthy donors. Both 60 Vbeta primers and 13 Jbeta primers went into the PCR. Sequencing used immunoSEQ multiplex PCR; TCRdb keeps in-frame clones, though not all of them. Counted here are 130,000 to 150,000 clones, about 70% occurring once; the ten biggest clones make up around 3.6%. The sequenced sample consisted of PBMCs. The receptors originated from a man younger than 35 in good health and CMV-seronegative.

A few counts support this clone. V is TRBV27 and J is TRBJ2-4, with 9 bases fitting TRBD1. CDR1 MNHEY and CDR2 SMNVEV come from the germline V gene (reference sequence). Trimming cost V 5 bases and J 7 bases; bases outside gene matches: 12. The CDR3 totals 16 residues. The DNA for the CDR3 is TGTGCCAGCAGTCCCCAGCCCCGGGACAGGGAGAACATTCAGTACTTC. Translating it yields CASSPQPRDRENIQYF.

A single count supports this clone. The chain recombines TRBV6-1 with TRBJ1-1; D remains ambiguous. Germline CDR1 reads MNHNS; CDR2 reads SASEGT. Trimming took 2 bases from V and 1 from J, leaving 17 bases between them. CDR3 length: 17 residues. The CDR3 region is CASSERWEGVTNTEAFF. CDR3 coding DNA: TGTGCCAGCAGTGAACGGTGGGAGGGAGTGACGAACACTGAAGCTTTCTTT.

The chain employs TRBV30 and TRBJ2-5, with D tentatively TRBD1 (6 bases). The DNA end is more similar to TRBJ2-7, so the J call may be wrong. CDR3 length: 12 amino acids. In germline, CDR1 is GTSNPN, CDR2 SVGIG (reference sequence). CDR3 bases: TGTGCCTTAGCCAGGGGTGGCTACGAGCAGTACTTC. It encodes CALARGGYEQYF.

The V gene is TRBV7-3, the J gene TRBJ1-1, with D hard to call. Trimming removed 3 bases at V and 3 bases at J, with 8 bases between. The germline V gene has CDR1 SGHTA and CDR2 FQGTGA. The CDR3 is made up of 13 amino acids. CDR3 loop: CASSFAVYTEAFF. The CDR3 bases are TGTGCCAGCAGCTTCGCAGTCTACACTGAAGCTTTCTTT.

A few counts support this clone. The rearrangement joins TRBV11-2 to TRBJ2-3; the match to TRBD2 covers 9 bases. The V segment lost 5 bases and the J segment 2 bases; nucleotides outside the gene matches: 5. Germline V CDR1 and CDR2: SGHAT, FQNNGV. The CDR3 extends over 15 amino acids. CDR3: CASSRRLAVTDTQYF. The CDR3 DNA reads TGTGCCAGCAGCCGACGACTAGCGGTCACAGATACGCAGTATTTT.

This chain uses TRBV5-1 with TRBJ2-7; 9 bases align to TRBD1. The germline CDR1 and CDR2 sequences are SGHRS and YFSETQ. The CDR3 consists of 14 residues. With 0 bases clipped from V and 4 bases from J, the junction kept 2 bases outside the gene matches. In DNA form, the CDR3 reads TGCGCCAGCAGCTTGGACGGACAGGGGTACGAGCAGTACTTC. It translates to CASSLDGQGYEQYF.

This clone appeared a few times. The CDR3 loop is CASSLPGQGQNTEAFF. The CDR3 DNA reads TGTGCCAGCAGCCTGCCAGGACAGGGACAAAACACTGAAGCTTTCTTT. The chain combines TRBV5-6 with TRBJ1-1; 8 positions agree with TRBD1. The CDR3 contains 16 residues. Germline assignment: CDR1 SGHDT and CDR2 YYEEEE. With 4 bases clipped from V and 2 bases from J, the junction kept 10 bases outside the gene matches.

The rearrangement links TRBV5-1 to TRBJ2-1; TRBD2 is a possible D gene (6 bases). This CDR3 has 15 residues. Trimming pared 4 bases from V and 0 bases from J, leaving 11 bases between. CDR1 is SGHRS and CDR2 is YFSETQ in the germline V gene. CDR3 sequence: CASSQDGSSYNEQFF. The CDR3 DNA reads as TGCGCCAGCAGCCAGGACGGGAGCTCCTACAATGAGCAGTTCTTC.

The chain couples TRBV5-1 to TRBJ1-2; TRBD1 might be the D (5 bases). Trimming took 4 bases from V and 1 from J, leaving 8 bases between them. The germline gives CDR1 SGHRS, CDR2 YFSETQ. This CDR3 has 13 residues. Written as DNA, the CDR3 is TGCGCCAGCAGCCCAGGGATTAACTATGGCTACACCTTC. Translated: CASSPGINYGYTF.

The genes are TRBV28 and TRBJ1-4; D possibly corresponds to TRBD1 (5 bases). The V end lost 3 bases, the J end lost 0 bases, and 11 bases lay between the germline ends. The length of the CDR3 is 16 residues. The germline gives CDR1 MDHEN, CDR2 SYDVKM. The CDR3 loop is CASSLARASTNEKLFF. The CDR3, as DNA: TGTGCCAGCAGTTTGGCCAGGGCCTCAACTAATGAAAAACTGTTTTTT. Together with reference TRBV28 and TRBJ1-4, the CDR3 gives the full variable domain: DVKVTQSSRYLVKRTGEKVFLECVQDMDHENMFWYRQDPGLGLRLIYFSYDVKMKEKGDIPEGYSVSREKKERFSLILESASTNQTSMYLCASSLARASTNEKLFFGSGTQLSVL.

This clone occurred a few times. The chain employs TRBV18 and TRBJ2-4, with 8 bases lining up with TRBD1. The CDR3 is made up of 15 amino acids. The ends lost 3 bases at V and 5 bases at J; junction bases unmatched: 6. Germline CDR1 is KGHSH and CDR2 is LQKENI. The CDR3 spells CASSPYRGDENIQYF. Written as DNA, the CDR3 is TGTGCCAGCTCACCCTACAGGGGGGACGAAAACATTCAGTACTTC.

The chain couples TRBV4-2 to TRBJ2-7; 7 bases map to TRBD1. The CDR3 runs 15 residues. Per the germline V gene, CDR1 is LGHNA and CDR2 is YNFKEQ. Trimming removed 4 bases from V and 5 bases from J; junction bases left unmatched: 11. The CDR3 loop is CASSLYTGTVDEQYF. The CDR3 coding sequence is TGTGCCAGCAGCCTATATACCGGGACAGTAGACGAGCAGTACTTC.

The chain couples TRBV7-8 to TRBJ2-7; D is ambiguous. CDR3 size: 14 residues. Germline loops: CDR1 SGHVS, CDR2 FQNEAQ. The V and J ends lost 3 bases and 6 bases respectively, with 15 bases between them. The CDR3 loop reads CASSFLSNRGEQYF. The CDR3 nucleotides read TGTGCCAGCAGCTTTTTGTCAAACCGAGGCGAGCAGTACTTC.

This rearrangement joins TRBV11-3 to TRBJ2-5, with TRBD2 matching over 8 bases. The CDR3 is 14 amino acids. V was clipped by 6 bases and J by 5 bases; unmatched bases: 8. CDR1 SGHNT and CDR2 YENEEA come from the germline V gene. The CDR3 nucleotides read TGTGCCAGCAGTTATAGCGGGGCGGGGGAGACCCAGTACTTC. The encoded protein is CASSYSGAGETQYF.